This is a list of T cell receptor beta chains from one sample in a study of Graves' ophthalmopathy and Graves' hyperthyroidism. TCRdb re-called the multiplex PCR reads with MiXCR, one entry per CDR3 protein. The sample includes over 450,000 distinct CDR3 sequences, 14% of them seen just once. What was sequenced was blood. These receptors all come from a young woman with Graves' ophthalmopathy. CDR3s include the opening cysteine and the closing phenylalanine or tryptophan. A D gene is named only where the DNA matches it firmly. Clone size is given as once, few, many, or a class for an expanded clone.

many TRBJ2-5 TRBV20-1 . CSARDPQRGETQYF TGCAGTGCTAGAGATCCGCAGCGTGGGGAGACCCAGTACTTC
many TRBJ1-1 TRBV6-1 . CASRHVALSSNTEAFF TGTGCCAGCAGGCACGTCGCCCTCTCTTCCAACACTGAAGCTTTCTTT
many TRBJ1-2 TRBV19 TRBD1 CASRPTGTVSQERANYGYTF TGTGCCAGTAGACCCACCGGGACAGTTAGCCAAGAACGTGCTAACTATGGCTACACCTTC
many TRBJ2-7 TRBV7-9 . CASSQGGLNYEQYF TGTGCCAGCAGCCAGGGGGGCCTAAACTACGAGCAGTACTTC
many TRBJ1-1 TRBV7-8 TRBD1 CASSWTTGGNTEAFF TGTGCCAGCAGCTGGACGACAGGGGGGAACACTGAAGCTTTCTTT
many TRBJ2-5 TRBV20-1 TRBD2 CSARDGGGAAETQYF TGCAGTGCTAGAGACGGGGGGGGGGCAGCGGAGACCCAGTACTTC
many TRBJ1-5 TRBV12-3/TRBV12-4 TRBD1 CASTKDRGQPQHF TGTGCCAGCACCAAAGACAGGGGTCAGCCCCAGCATTTT
many TRBJ1-1 TRBV12-3/TRBV12-4 . CASSSILNTEAFF TGTGCCAGCAGTTCTATTTTGAACACTGAAGCTTTCTTT
few TRBJ2-3 TRBV12-3/TRBV12-4 . CASTPLRQANTDTQYF TGTGCCAGCACCCCACTTAGGCAGGCCAACACAGATACGCAGTATTTT
many TRBJ1-6 TRBV12-3/TRBV12-4 . CASSLKGNSPLHF TGTGCCAGCAGTTTAAAAGGGAATTCACCCCTCCACTTT
many TRBJ1-1 TRBV5-1 TRBD1 CASSPGTGVATEAFF TGCGCCAGCAGTCCCGGGACAGGGGTGGCGACTGAAGCTTTCTTT
many TRBJ1-2 TRBV12-3/TRBV12-4 . CASSETDYGYTF TGTGCCAGCAGCGAAACAGACTATGGCTACACCTTC
many TRBJ2-7 TRBV5-1 TRBD1 CASSSGQGGISYEQYF TGCGCCAGCAGCTCGGGACAGGGTGGTATCTCCTACGAGCAGTACTTC
many TRBJ1-2 TRBV12-3/TRBV12-4 . CASSPRGWGYTF TGTGCCAGCAGTCCCCGGGGCTGGGGCTACACCTTC
few TRBJ2-7 TRBV20-1 . CSVRRGSSYEQYF TGCAGTGTAAGGCGGGGAAGCTCCTACGAGCAGTACTTC
few TRBJ2-2 TRBV13 . CASSQVRGGELFF TGTGCCAGCAGCCAAGTCCGTGGCGGGGAGCTGTTTTTT